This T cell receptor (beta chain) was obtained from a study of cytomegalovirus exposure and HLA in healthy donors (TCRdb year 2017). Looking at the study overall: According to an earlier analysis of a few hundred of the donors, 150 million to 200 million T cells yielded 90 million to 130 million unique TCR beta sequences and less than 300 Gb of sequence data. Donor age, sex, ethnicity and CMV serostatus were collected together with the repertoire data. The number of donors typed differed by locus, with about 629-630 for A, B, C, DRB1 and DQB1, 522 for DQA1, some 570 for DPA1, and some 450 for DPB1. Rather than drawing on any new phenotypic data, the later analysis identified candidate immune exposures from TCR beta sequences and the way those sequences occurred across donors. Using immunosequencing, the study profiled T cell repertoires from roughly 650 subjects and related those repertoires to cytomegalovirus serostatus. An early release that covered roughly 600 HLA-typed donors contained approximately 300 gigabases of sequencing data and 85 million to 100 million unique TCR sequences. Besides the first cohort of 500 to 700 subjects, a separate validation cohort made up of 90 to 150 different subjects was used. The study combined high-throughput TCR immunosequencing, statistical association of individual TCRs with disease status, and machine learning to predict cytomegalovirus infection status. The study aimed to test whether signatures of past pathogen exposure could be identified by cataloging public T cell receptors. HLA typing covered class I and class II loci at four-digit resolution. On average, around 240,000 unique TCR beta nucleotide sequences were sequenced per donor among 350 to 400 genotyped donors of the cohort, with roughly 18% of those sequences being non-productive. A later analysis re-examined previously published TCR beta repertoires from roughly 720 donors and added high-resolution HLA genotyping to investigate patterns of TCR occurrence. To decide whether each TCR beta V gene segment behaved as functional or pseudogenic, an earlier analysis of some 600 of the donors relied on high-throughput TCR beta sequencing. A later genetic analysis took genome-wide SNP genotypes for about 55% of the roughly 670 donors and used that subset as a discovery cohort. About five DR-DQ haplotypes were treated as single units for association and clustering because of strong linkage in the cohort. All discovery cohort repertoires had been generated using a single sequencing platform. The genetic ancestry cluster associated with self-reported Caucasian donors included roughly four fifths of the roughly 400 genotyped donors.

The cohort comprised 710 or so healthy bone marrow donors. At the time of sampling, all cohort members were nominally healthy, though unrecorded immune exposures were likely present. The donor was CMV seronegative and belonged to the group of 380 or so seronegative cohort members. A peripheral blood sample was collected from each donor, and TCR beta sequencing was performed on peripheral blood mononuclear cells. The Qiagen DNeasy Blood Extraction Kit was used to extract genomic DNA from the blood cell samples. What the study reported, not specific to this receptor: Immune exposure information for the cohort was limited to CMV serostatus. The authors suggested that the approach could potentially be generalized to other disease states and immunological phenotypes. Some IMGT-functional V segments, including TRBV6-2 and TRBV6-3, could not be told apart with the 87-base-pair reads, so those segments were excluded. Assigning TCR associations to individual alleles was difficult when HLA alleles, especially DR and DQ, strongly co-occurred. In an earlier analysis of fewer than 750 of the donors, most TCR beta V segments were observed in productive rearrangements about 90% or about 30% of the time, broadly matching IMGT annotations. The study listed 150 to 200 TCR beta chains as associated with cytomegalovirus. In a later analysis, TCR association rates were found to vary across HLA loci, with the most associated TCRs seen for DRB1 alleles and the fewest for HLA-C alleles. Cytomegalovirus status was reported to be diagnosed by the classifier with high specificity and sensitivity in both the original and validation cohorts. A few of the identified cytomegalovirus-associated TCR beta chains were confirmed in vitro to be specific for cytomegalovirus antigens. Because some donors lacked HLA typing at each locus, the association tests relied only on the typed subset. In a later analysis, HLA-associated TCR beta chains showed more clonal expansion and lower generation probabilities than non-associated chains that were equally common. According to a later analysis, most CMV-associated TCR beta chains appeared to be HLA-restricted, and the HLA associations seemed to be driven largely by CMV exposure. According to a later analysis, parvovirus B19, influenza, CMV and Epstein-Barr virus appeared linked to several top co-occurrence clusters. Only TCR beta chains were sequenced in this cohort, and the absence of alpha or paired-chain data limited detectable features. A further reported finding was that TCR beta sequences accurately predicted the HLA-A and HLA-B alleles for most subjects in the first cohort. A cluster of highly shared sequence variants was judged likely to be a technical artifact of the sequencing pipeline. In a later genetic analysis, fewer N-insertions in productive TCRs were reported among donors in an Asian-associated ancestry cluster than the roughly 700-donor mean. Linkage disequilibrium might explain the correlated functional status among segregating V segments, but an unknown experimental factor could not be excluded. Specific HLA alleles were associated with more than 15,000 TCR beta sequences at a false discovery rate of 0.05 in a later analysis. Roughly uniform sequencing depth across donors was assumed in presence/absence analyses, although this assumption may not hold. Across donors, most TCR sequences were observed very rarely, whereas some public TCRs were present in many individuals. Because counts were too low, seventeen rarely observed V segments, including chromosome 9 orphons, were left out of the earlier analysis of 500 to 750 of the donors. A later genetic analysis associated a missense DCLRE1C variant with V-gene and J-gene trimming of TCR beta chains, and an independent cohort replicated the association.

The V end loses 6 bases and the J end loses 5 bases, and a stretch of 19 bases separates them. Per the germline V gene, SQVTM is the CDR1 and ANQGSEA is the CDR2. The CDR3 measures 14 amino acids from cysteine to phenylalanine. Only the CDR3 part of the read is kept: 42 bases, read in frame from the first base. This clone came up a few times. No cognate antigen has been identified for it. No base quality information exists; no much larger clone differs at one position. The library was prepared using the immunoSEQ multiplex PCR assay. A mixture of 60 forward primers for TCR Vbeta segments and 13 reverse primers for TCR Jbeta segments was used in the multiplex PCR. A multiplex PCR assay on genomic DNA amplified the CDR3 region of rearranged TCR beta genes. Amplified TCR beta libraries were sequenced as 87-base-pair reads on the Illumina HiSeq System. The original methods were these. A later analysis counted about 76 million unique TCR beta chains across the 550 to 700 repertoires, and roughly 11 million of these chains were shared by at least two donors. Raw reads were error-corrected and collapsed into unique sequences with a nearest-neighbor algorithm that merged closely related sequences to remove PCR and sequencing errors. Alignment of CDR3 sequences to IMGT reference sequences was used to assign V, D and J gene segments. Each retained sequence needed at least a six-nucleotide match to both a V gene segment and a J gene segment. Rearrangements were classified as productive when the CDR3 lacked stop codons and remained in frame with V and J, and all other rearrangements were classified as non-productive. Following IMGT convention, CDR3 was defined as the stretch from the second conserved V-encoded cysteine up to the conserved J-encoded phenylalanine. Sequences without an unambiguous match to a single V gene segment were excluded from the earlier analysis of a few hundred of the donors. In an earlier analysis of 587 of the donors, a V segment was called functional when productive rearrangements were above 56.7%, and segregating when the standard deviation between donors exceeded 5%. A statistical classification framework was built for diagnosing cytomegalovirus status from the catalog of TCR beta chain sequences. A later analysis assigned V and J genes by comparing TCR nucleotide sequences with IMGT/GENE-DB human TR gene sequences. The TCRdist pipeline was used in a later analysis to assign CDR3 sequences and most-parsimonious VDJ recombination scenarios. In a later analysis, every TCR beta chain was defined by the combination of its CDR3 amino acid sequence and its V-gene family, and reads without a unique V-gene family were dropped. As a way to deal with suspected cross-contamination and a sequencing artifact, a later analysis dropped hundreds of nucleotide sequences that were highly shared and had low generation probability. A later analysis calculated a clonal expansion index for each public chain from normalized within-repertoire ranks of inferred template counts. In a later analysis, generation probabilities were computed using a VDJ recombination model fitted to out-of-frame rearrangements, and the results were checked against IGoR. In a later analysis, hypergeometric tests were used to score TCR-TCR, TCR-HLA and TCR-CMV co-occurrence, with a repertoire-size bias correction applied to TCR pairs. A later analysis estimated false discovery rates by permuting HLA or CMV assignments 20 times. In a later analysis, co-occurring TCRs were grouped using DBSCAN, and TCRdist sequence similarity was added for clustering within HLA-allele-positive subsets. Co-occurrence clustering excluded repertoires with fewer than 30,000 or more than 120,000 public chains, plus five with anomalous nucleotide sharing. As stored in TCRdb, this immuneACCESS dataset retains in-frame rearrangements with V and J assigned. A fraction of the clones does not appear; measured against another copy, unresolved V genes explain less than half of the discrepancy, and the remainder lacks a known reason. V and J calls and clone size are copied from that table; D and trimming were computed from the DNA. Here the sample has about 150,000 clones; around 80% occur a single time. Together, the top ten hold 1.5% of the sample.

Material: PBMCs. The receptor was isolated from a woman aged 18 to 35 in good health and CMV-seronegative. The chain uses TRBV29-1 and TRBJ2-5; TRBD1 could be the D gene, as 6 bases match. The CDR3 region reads CSVHRAGVGETQYF. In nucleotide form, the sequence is TGCAGCGTCCACCGCGCAGGGGTTGGTGAGACCCAGTACTTC.